The 12 T cell receptor beta chains presented below share a single source sample, sequenced in a study of T cells after yellow fever vaccination. A single record per CDR3 protein comes from TCRdb applying MiXCR to the 5' RACE reads. The table records about 53,000 distinct CDR3 sequences, more than 5.5% of them present only once. The input for sequencing was CD8+ T cells sorted from PBMCs, taken on the day of the first yellow fever vaccination. The source is a man between 18 and 35 years old who received the YFV17D yellow fever vaccine.

This rearrangement joins TRBV6-1 to TRBJ2-2; tentatively, D is TRBD2 (5 bases). CDR1 and CDR2 from the germline V gene are MNHNS and SASEGT. Deletions cut 7 bases from V and 4 bases from J, with 16 bases between. This CDR3 is 15 amino acids long. The CDR3 reads CASTFSVLVTGELFF. CDR3 nucleotides: TGTGCCAGCACCTTTAGTGTACTAGTCACCGGGGAGCTGTTTTTT.

The sample holds a few counts of this clonotype. This chain joins TRBV5-4 and TRBJ2-7, with 7 bases aligning to TRBD2. Germline V gene lookup returns CDR1 SGHNT and CDR2 YYREEE (reference sequence). The CDR3 spans 15 residues. J was trimmed by 0 bases and V by 5 bases; bases with no gene match: 8. CDR3 sequence reads: CASRIMGGYSYEQYF. For the CDR3, the DNA is TGTGCCAGCAGGATCATGGGGGGGTACTCCTACGAGCAGTACTTC.

This clonotype was seen a handful of times. This chain uses TRBV7-3 with TRBJ1-6; TRBD1 might be the D (5 bases). This CDR3 is 15 amino acids long. V lost 0 bases and J lost 9, with 12 bases in between. Germline lookup yields CDR1 SGHTA and CDR2 FQGTGA. Here the CDR3 DNA reads TGTGCCAGCAGCTTAACTGGGGGGTCGGGTTCACCCCTCCACTTT. Translation: CASSLTGGSGSPLHF. The full variable domain, rest sourced from reference TRBV7-3 and TRBJ1-6, is GAGVSQTPSNKVTEKGKYVELRCDPISGHTALYWYRQSLGQGPEFLIYFQGTGAADDSGLPNDRFFAVRPEGSVSTLKIQRTERGDSAVYLCASSLTGGSGSPLHFGNGTRLTVT.

This clonotype occurred many times. The genes are TRBV4-3 and TRBJ1-1; the D is unclear. CDR1 LGHNA and CDR2 YSLEER come from the germline V gene. V lost 1 base and J 6 bases, leaving 9 bases between the germline ends. The CDR3 consists of 13 residues. The CDR3 DNA follows: TGCGCCAGCAGCCAAGTTCCGGGAGCTGAAGCTTTCTTT. Its translation: CASSQVPGAEAFF.

V gene TRBV12-3 or TRBV12-4 combines with J gene TRBJ1-2; a weak D match, TRBD1 (5 bases). V was cut by 3 bases and J by 8 bases, with 13 bases left in between. The CDR3 loop spans 13 amino acids. The CDR3 sequence: CASSLQGALGYTF. Written as DNA, the CDR3 is TGTGCCAGCAGTTTGCAAGGGGCCCTGGGCTACACCTTC.

This clonotype showed up many times. V is TRBV12-3 or TRBV12-4 and J is TRBJ2-5, with D uncertain. The CDR3 totals 13 residues. V lost 7 bases and J lost 4, with 13 bases in between. This CDR3 reads CASTPWGPETQYF. DNA of the CDR3: TGTGCCAGCACCCCTTGGGGTCCAGAGACCCAGTACTTC.

The chain combines TRBV5-1 with TRBJ1-5; possible D gene TRBD1, 6 bases. The CDR3 runs to 13 residues. Per the germline V gene, CDR1 is SGHRS and CDR2 is YFSETQ. The germline V and J ends were trimmed by 0 bases and 7 bases, with 8 bases remaining between them. CDR3 region: CASSLEGGQPQHF. The CDR3 coding sequence is TGCGCCAGCAGCTTGGAGGGGGGGCAGCCCCAGCATTTT.

This clonotype was recorded a few times. V usage is TRBV5-5 and J usage is TRBJ2-7, with 11 bases identical to TRBD1. Germline assignment: CDR1 SGHKS and CDR2 YYEKEE (reference sequence). This CDR3 comprises 14 residues. Trimming at V came to 2 bases and at J to 3 bases, leaving 1 base not matched to a gene. The CDR3 sequence is CASSFGTGGYEQYV. The CDR3 DNA is TGTGCCAGCAGCTTCGGGACAGGGGGCTACGAGCAGTACGTC.

This clonotype was recorded a few times. This chain links TRBV25-1 with TRBJ2-3, with 8 bases identical to TRBD1. CDR3 length: 15 amino acids. Germline CDR1 is MGHDK and CDR2 is SYGVNS. With 4 bases clipped from V and 0 bases from J, the junction kept 3 bases outside the gene matches. This CDR3 is CASSAWTGSTDTQYF. The CDR3 nucleotides read TGTGCCAGCAGTGCTTGGACAGGGAGCACAGATACGCAGTATTTT.

This clonotype has a count of ten or more. The chain links TRBV19 to TRBJ2-5, with TRBD2 matching over 13 bases. Germline V CDR1 and CDR2: LNHDA, SQIVND (reference sequence). This CDR3 is 14 amino acids long. Trimming at V came to 9 bases and at J to 0 bases, leaving 1 base not matched to a gene. CDR3: CASGTSGDQETQYF. CDR3 DNA sequence: TGTGCCAGCGGGACTAGCGGGGACCAAGAGACCCAGTACTTC.

This clonotype was counted at least ten times. The chain links TRBV29-1 to TRBJ2-1; tentative D call: TRBD2 (7 bases). Between the trimmed V and J ends, which lost 7 bases and 4 bases, there was a span of 14 bases. Germline CDR1 SQVTM, CDR2 ANQGSEA. CDR3 length: 13 amino acids. As DNA, the CDR3 is TGCAGCGCCCGGACTAGGGGGTACAATGAGCAGTTCTTC. Residues: CSARTRGYNEQFF.

This clonotype was detected only a few times. The V gene is TRBV7-9, the J gene TRBJ1-2; TRBD1 aligns across 7 bases. CDR1 and CDR2 (germline): SEHNR, FQNEAQ (reference sequence). This CDR3 region has 13 residues. V lost 4 bases and J lost 8; bases outside the gene matches: 7. CDR3 DNA sequence: TGTGCCAGCAGCTCCTACGGGACAGAAGGCTACACCTTC. It translates to CASSSYGTEGYTF. Filled out from reference TRBV7-9 and TRBJ1-2, the complete variable domain reads DTGVSQNPRHKITKRGQNVTFRCDPISEHNRLYWYRQTLGQGPEFLTYFQNEAQLEKSRLLSDRFSAERPKGSFSTLEIQRTEQGDSAMYLCASSSYGTEGYTFGSGTRLTVV.